Reported below is one TCR beta chain. The V and J ends lost 0 bases and 1 base respectively, with 8 bases between them. The V gene's germline CDR1 is SGDLS and CDR2 YYNGEE. This CDR3 has 15 amino acids. For the second PCR, which ran for roughly 7 to 11 cycles, a sample-barcoded 5' primer and a J-beta primer mix were used. TCRdb reprocessed the 5' RACE reads with MiXCR, giving one entry per CDR3 protein. The data hold 750,000 to 1,000,000 distinct CDR3 sequences, with about 29% observed a single time. This entry is derived from a study of blood T cells in healthy people across ages. The same specimen was also included in a second study, on T cells of mothers and their children. Turning to that study: Per child, 2.5 million to 3.5 million TCR beta CDR3 reads were obtained, against over 9.5 million per mother.

The V gene is TRBV9, the J gene TRBJ1-5, with no clear D. The source material was blood. The TCR sequence derives from a middle-aged woman in good health. The CDR3 DNA reads TGTGCCAGCAGCGTAGCGGGGTTAAGCAATCAGCCCCAGCATTTT. Translating gives CASSVAGLSNQPQHF.